This is a list of T cell receptor beta chains from one sample in a study of cytomegalovirus exposure and HLA in healthy donors. Profiled with immunoSEQ multiplex PCR; TCRdb holds only in-frame clones, not every one. The table records 280,000 or so clones, approximately 90% of them present only once. The specimen was PBMCs. The receptor set was obtained from a woman younger than 35 in good health and CMV-seronegative. Each CDR3 is given with its conserved first and last residue. The order of the fields is clone size, J gene, V gene, D gene, CDR3 length, CDR3 protein, CDR3 DNA. A D gene is named only where the DNA matches it firmly. Only part of the rows carry a size: once, few, many, or a class if the clone is expanded.

>NA|TRBJ1-4|TRBV28|NA|12
CASSGLWEKLFF
TGTGCCAGCAGTGGCCTTTGGGAAAAACTGTTTTTT
>NA|TRBJ2-7|TRBV28|NA|13
CASSLRGFNEQYF
TGTGCCAGCAGTTTAAGGGGGTTCAACGAGCAGTACTTC
>NA|TRBJ2-7|TRBV5-1|TRBD1|14
CASSFQTGDYEQYF
TGCGCCAGCAGCTTTCAGACAGGGGATTACGAGCAGTACTTC
>once|TRBJ2-1|TRBV11-2|TRBD2|15
CASSYGTRPGNEQFF
TGTGCCAGCAGCTACGGGACTAGACCCGGCAATGAGCAGTTCTTC
>NA|TRBJ2-1|TRBV6-6|NA|11
CASLSGNEQFF
TGTGCCAGCCTGTCGGGCAATGAGCAGTTCTTC
>NA|TRBJ1-4|TRBV10-3|NA|15
CAISAGVSTNEKLFF
TGTGCCATCAGTGCGGGAGTTTCAACTAATGAAAAACTGTTTTTT
>NA|TRBJ2-1|TRBV13|TRBD2|15
CASSPTGLAGRTQFF
TGTGCCAGCAGCCCGACGGGACTAGCGGGACGTACGCAGTTCTTC
>NA|TRBJ1-3|TRBV5-4|NA|13
CASSSPAGNTIYF
TGTGCCAGCAGCTCCCCTGCTGGAAACACCATATATTTT
>once|TRBJ2-7|TRBV7-9|NA|15
CASSLSQGSSYEQYF
TGTGCCAGCAGCTTATCACAGGGAAGCTCCTACGAGCAGTACTTC
>NA|TRBJ2-5|TRBV9|TRBD1|15
CASSAPGQGKETQYF
TGTGCCAGCAGCGCCCCGGGACAGGGGAAAGAGACCCAGTACTTC
>NA|TRBJ1-4|TRBV5-1|NA|15
CASTTDTATNEKLFF
TGCGCCAGCACCACAGACACCGCAACTAATGAAAAACTGTTTTTT
>NA|TRBJ2-3|TRBV2|TRBD2|18
CASSDPLRREPSTDTQYF
TGTGCCAGCAGTGACCCCCTTAGGCGGGAGCCTTCCACAGATACGCAGTATTTT
>NA|TRBJ1-2|TRBV4-3|NA|17
CASSLSVQGWFNYGYTF
TGCGCCAGCAGCCTCTCCGTGCAGGGGTGGTTTAACTATGGCTACACCTTC
>NA|TRBJ2-1|TRBV5-4|NA|19
CASSGRSSVGSKTYNEQFF
TGTGCCAGCAGTGGAAGGTCTAGCGTTGGGAGTAAAACCTACAATGAGCAGTTCTTC
>NA|TRBJ1-4|TRBV7-9|TRBD1|16
CASSPNDRATNEKLFF
TGTGCCAGCAGCCCGAACGACAGGGCGACTAATGAAAAACTGTTTTTT
>NA|TRBJ2-4|TRBV28|TRBD2|14
CASRPGGSKNIQYF
TGTGCCAGCAGACCCGGGGGGTCCAAAAACATTCAGTACTTC
>NA|TRBJ1-2|TRBV10-1|NA|16
CASSEFISTEARGYTF
TGCGCCAGCAGTGAGTTTATTTCGACGGAGGCGAGGGGCTACACCTTC
>NA|TRBJ2-1|TRBV15|NA|15
CATSRDRYSYNEQFF
TGTGCCACCAGCAGAGACAGGTACTCCTACAATGAGCAGTTCTTC
>NA|TRBJ1-5|TRBV28|TRBD1|16
CASRGTGHRLGQPQHF
TGTGCCAGCAGGGGGACAGGGCATAGGCTCGGGCAGCCCCAGCATTTT
>once|TRBJ1-2|TRBV28|NA|15
CASSYPGPRAYGYTF
TGTGCCAGCAGTTATCCCGGGCCCAGGGCCTATGGCTACACCTTC
>NA|TRBJ2-2|TRBV6-5|NA|16
CASSYSVGRNTGELFF
TGTGCCAGCAGTTACTCGGTGGGGAGGAACACCGGGGAGCTGTTTTTT
>NA|TRBJ2-1|TRBV5-4|TRBD1|14
CASSRTGGGGEQFF
TGTGCCAGCAGCCGGACAGGGGGCGGAGGTGAGCAGTTCTTC
>NA|TRBJ1-5|TRBV28|TRBD1|13
CASSTGGGQPQHF
TGTGCCAGCAGTACAGGGGGGGGTCAGCCCCAGCATTTT
>NA|TRBJ2-3|TRBV10-3|TRBD1|16
CAISDPGTGEPDTQYF
TGTGCCATCAGTGACCCCGGGACAGGGGAACCAGATACGCAGTATTTT
>NA|TRBJ2-7|TRBV7-2|TRBD2|15
CASLASGAFSYEQYF
TGTGCCAGCCTCGCTAGCGGGGCGTTCTCCTACGAGCAGTACTTC
>NA|TRBJ1-2|TRBV9|NA|15
CASSAREGPWYGYTF
TGTGCCAGCAGCGCGCGGGAGGGCCCTTGGTATGGCTACACCTTC
>NA|TRBJ2-1|TRBV4-3|TRBD2|18
CASSQDGLAGARDNEQFF
TGCGCCAGCAGCCAAGATGGTCTGGCGGGAGCTCGCGACAATGAGCAGTTCTTC
>NA|TRBJ2-2|TRBV30|TRBD1|15
CAWSVVSGGTGKLFF
TGTGCCTGGAGTGTAGTGTCAGGGGGTACCGGGAAGCTGTTTTTT
>NA|TRBJ2-6|TRBV7-6|NA|16
CASSLDANSGANVLTF
TGTGCCAGCAGCTTAGACGCGAACTCTGGGGCCAACGTCCTGACTTTC
>NA|TRBJ1-1|TRBV2|NA|13
CASRLRQNTEAFF
TGTGCCAGCAGGCTGAGACAGAACACTGAAGCTTTCTTT
>NA|TRBJ2-1|TRBV19|TRBD1|14
CASSIWDRYNEQFF
TGTGCCAGTAGTATCTGGGACAGGTACAATGAGCAGTTCTTC
>NA|TRBJ2-7|TRBV15|TRBD1|18
CATSREYPGQGASYEQYF
TGTGCCACCAGCAGAGAATATCCAGGACAGGGGGCATCCTACGAGCAGTACTTC
>few|TRBJ2-7|TRBV7-9|NA|13
CAQTVADSYEQYF
TGTGCCCAAACGGTAGCGGATAGCTACGAGCAGTACTTC
>NA|TRBJ2-7|TRBV11-1|NA|14
CASSLLRGAGEQYF
TGTGCCAGCAGCCTCCTTCGGGGGGCGGGGGAGCAGTACTTC
>NA|TRBJ1-5|TRBV28|NA|14
CASSLVHSNQPQHF
TGTGCCAGCAGCTTAGTACATAGCAATCAGCCCCAGCATTTT
>NA|TRBJ1-1|TRBV21-1|NA|19
CASSRTCQGSTPLNTEAFF
TGTGCCAGCAGCCGTACGTGTCAGGGATCAACCCCCCTGAACACTGAAGCTTTCTTT
>NA|TRBJ1-2|TRBV20-1|NA|10
CSAEKGGPAF
TGCAGTGCGGAGAAGGGGGGGCCCGCCTTC
>NA|TRBJ1-5|TRBV5-6|TRBD1|12
CASSRQGRSQHF
TGTGCCAGCAGCAGACAGGGTAGGTCCCAGCATTTT
>NA|TRBJ2-3|TRBV5-6|NA|12
CASSLYTDTQYF
TGTGCCAGCAGCTTATACACAGATACGCAGTATTTT
>once|TRBJ2-3|TRBV5-1|NA|11
CASGETDTQYF
TGCGCCAGCGGAGAAACAGATACGCAGTATTTT
>few|TRBJ2-7|TRBV5-4|TRBD2|15
CASSFGGTPFNEQYF
TGTGCCAGCAGCTTCGGGGGGACTCCGTTCAACGAGCAGTACTTC
>NA|TRBJ2-3|TRBV30|NA|17
CAWSGGPWQPFTDTQYF
TGTGCCTGGAGTGGGGGGCCTTGGCAGCCGTTCACAGATACGCAGTATTTT
>NA|TRBJ2-5|TRBV5-1|NA|14
CASSFAEGTRTQYF
TGCGCCAGCAGTTTCGCGGAGGGCACTCGGACCCAGTACTTC
>NA|TRBJ2-7|TRBV30|TRBD2|14
CAGRPREGLSEQYF
TGTGCCGGTCGGCCCCGGGAGGGTCTCTCCGAGCAGTACTTC
>NA|TRBJ2-2|TRBV4-2|NA|18
CASSQLVGLAEDTGELFF
TGTGCCAGCAGCCAATTGGTCGGGCTAGCAGAAGACACCGGGGAGCTGTTTTTT
>NA|TRBJ1-1|TRBV11-2|TRBD1|14
CASSTNRGHTEAFF
TGTGCCAGCAGCACAAACAGGGGGCACACTGAAGCTTTCTTT
>NA|TRBJ2-2|TRBV19|NA|13
CASSKSGTGELFF
TGTGCCAGTAGTAAGAGTGGCACCGGGGAGCTGTTTTTT
>NA|TRBJ2-1|TRBV6-6|NA|15
CASRGGMGSYNEQFF
TGTGCCAGCAGGGGCGGGATGGGCTCCTACAATGAGCAGTTCTTC